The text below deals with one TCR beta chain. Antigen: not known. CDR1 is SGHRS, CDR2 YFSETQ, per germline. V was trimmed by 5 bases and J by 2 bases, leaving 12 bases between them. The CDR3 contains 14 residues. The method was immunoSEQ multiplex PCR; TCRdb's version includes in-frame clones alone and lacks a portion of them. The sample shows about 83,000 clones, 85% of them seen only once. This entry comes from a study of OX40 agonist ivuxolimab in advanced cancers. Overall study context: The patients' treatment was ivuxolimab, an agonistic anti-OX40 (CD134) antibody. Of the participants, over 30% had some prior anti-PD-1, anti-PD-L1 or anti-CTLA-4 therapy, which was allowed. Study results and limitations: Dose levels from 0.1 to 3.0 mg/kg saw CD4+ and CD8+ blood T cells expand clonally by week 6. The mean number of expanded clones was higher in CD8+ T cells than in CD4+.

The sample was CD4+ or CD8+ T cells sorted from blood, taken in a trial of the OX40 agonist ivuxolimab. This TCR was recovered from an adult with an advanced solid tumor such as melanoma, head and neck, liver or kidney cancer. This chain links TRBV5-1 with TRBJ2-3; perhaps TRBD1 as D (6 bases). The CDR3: CASRDSTTTDTQYF. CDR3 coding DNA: TGCGCCAGCAGGGACAGCACTACCACAGATACGCAGTATTTT.